This T cell receptor beta chain is drawn from a study of Tregs in tolerant kidney transplant recipients (dated by TCRdb to the late 2010s). Regarding the research as a whole: The study applied TCRbeta sequencing to find donor-specific regulatory T cells before combined kidney and bone marrow transplantation and then followed those same cells after transplant. Broader findings and caveats from the paper: In tolerant patients, the expansion of donor-specific Tregs was greater than global Treg expansion, suggesting that the expansion was antigen-driven rather than nonspecific. PCR primers changed over time for some patients, so nucleotide-level comparison across those patients' samples was not possible. Expanding Tregs with activated donor B cells appeared to identify the most biologically relevant and donor-specific TCRbeta repertoire. Biological reproducibility was not examined directly, but technical replication error appeared to be minimal. The study was limited by small patient numbers, and the findings need validation in larger populations and under other immunosuppression protocols.

The CDR3 starts with the cysteine, ends with the phenylalanine, and has 11 residues. The DNA has 24 bases, all within the CDR3, and is read from base 1. CDR1 and CDR2, per the germline V gene (reference sequence), are DFQATT and SNEGSKA. Details on this clone: Its antigen remains unidentified. The missing CDR3 end, 3 residues past where the read stops, is filled in from the germline J gene.

Genomic DNA was extracted from sorted cells with the QIAGEN DNeasy Blood and Tissue Kit for TCRbeta CDR3 sequencing. High-throughput TCRbeta CDR3 sequencing, including PCR amplification with bias correction and internal controls, was performed commercially through immunoSEQ. The published analysis was carried out like this. Unique productive TCRbeta sequences were defined by CDR3 nucleotide sequence when primers matched and otherwise by CDR3 amino acid sequence together with Vbeta and Jbeta genes. Sorting error was corrected by removing sequences shared between sorted populations at a frequency ratio of 2:1 or less, and the remaining shared sequences were assigned to the higher population. Sequences were defined as donor-reactive when expanded at least 5-fold in CFSE-low cells versus unstimulated cells and present at a frequency of at least 0.01% in CFSE-low cells. Repertoire divergence was quantified by Jensen-Shannon divergence using the top 100 TCRbeta sequences ranked by frequency. When a sample had multiple sequencing runs, each run was corrected for sorting error separately and the runs were then pooled. TCRdb retrieved this table from immuneACCESS and kept in-frame rearrangements only. Not all clones are present; in checked studies, unresolved V genes account for under half, and no reason is known for the remainder. The V and J calls and clone size come from that table; D and trimming were worked out from the DNA. The table of this sample itemizes about 6,300 clones. Jointly, the top ten make up 5.5% to 6.5% of the sample.

The sample's time point label, in plain terms: 6 months after combined kidney and bone marrow transplant. Related donors were used in the transplants with nonmyeloablative bone marrow transplantation, and mixed chimerism was transient in the human trials. Unstimulated Tregs (CD4+CD25+CD127-), CD4+ non-Tregs (CD4+CD25-), CD4 and CD8 cells were FACS-sorted from thawed PBMCs. Patients were several combined kidney and bone marrow transplant recipients from the ITN036ST trial, and only these trial subjects had samples available. Healthy control blood was processed to PBMCs by Ficoll density gradient and cryopreserved, and patient PBMCs were collected before and after transplant.

Material: CD4+ T cells from blood (PBMCs), obtained 6 months after the transplant. The rearrangement combines TRBV20-1 with TRBJ2-3; D gene: possibly TRBD2, on 5 matching bases. This TCR was sampled from a human patient who received a combined kidney and bone marrow transplant. Following transplantation, part of the T cell population may be supplied by the graft donor rather than the patient. The DNA read from the CDR3 is TGCAGTGCGGAACTAGTGGGTCCG. It codes for CSAELVGP. The CDR3 in full is CSAELVGPQYF.